A single sample is the source of the 6 T cell receptor beta chains below, sequenced in a study of T cells in Graves' hyperthyroidism and ophthalmopathy. TCR beta CDR3 sequences were amplified from RNA transcripts. The TCR CDR3 was amplified in a first-round RT-PCR using the HTBI primer set. Each CDR3 protein gets one entry after TCRdb re-called the multiplex PCR reads with MiXCR. Here the sample spans under 350,000 distinct CDR3 sequences, roughly 15% being singletons. Material: blood. The receptors come from a woman in her forties with Graves' hyperthyroidism.

The chain carries TRBV30 and TRBJ2-3; 10 positions match TRBD2. This CDR3 is built from 17 residues. V was pared by 0 bases and J by 3 bases, with 9 bases of the junction left unmatched. Germline CDR1 and CDR2: GTSNPN and SVGIG (reference sequence). The CDR3 nucleotides read TGTGCCTGGAGTGTAATAGCGGGAGGTTTTTGGACAGATACGCAGTATTTT. Its protein is CAWSVIAGGFWTDTQYF.

The V and J genes are TRBV15 and TRBJ1-1; D remains ambiguous. V shed 8 bases and J shed 0 bases, with 10 bases lying between them. CDR3 length: 13 amino acids. Per germline, CDR1 LNHNV and CDR2 YYDKDF (reference sequence). The CDR3 loop is CATRAGLNTEAFF. In DNA, the CDR3 is TGTGCCACCCGGGCAGGACTGAACACTGAAGCTTTCTTT.

This clonotype was seen a few times. The gene calls are TRBV7-9 and TRBJ2-1, with a possible D match to TRBD2 (6 bases). Per germline, CDR1 SEHNR and CDR2 FQNEAQ (reference sequence). V was pared by 0 bases and J by 7 bases, with 13 bases between. This CDR3 is built from 15 residues. The CDR3 spells CASSLALGRRNEQFF. The CDR3 DNA reads as TGTGCCAGCAGCTTAGCGCTAGGGAGGAGGAATGAGCAGTTCTTC.

This clonotype was found many times. The genes are TRBV28 and TRBJ1-2; 8 bases fit TRBD1. CDR1 and CDR2 from the germline V gene are MDHEN and SYDVKM. CDR3 length equals 15 residues. Trimming cost V 7 bases and J 4 bases; bases outside gene matches: 11. The CDR3 DNA follows: TGTGCCAGCACCGACGGGTCCAGGGGGCTCTATGGCTACACCTTC. This encodes CASTDGSRGLYGYTF.

In regard to this clonotype: The junction and the germline gene differ at one end; a read error may be behind it. The V call is TRBV18, the J call TRBJ2-7, with 8 bases fitting TRBD1. Germline CDR1 KGHSH, CDR2 LQKENI. The CDR3 has 16 residues. The CDR3 loop reads CDSSPRTGTSSYEQYF. CDR3 nucleotide sequence: TGTGACAGCTCACCCCGGACAGGGACGAGCTCCTACGAGCAGTACTTC.

This clonotype showed up many times. The V call is TRBV28, the J call TRBJ2-5; 10 positions match TRBD2. Germline V gene data show CDR1 as MDHEN and CDR2 as SYDVKM. Trimming cost V 7 bases and J 3 bases; bases outside gene matches: 14. The CDR3 runs 17 residues. Here the CDR3 reads CASIHSGRAGGKETQYF. The CDR3 coding sequence is TGTGCCAGCATCCATAGCGGGAGAGCGGGAGGGAAAGAGACCCAGTACTTC.